A single sample gave rise to the 5 T cell receptor beta chains below, sequenced in a study of cytomegalovirus exposure and HLA in healthy donors. Primers: 60 Vbeta forward and 13 Jbeta reverse. Profiled with immunoSEQ multiplex PCR; TCRdb holds only in-frame clones, not every one. The sample yields around 160,000 clones, around three quarters seen once. The sequenced material came from PBMCs. These TCRs come from a man aged 40-49 years in good health and CMV-seropositive.

The count of this clone is one. The V gene is TRBV7-9, the J gene TRBJ2-3, with TRBD1 matching 7 bases. Germline trimming cut 5 bases from V and 2 bases from J; bases unmatched to any gene: 19. Looked up from germline, CDR1 is SEHNR and CDR2 is FQNEAQ (reference sequence). The CDR3 runs to 19 residues. This CDR3 reads CASSPRARGPRRTTDTQYF. CDR3 nucleotide sequence: TGTGCCAGCAGCCCCAGGGCGAGGGGGCCCCGGCGGACCACAGATACGCAGTATTTT.

This clone occurred a few times. The rearrangement links TRBV5-4 to TRBJ2-1; the match to TRBD2 covers 7 bases. The J segment lost 4 bases and the V segment lost 0 bases, leaving 4 bases of the junction unmatched. Germline lookup yields CDR1 SGHNT and CDR2 YYREEE (reference sequence). The CDR3 is made up of 15 amino acids. This chain's CDR3 is CASSLETSNYNEQFF. CDR3 nucleotides: TGTGCCAGCAGCTTGGAGACTAGCAATTACAATGAGCAGTTCTTC.

This chain links TRBV7-9 with TRBJ2-3; TRBD2 matches 11 bases. The J segment lost 6 bases and the V segment lost 4 bases, leaving 12 bases of the junction unmatched. The germline V gene has CDR1 SEHNR and CDR2 FQNEAQ (reference sequence). The CDR3 contains 17 residues. CDR3 nucleotide sequence: TGTGCCAGCAGCTCCGTACCCCTAGCGGGAGGATGGGATACGCAGTATTTT. It yields the protein CASSSVPLAGGWDTQYF.

V is TRBV28 and J is TRBJ2-7, with TRBD2 matching over 9 bases. V lost 6 bases, J lost 2 bases, and 8 bases stayed unmatched. CDR1 MDHEN and CDR2 SYDVKM come from the germline V gene. The CDR3 is made up of 15 amino acids. Written as DNA, the CDR3 is TGTGCCAGCAGGGTGGGACTAGCAAATGCCTACGAGCAGTACTTC. Amino acid sequence: CASRVGLANAYEQYF.

The chain joins TRBV11-2 to TRBJ1-1; D gene uncertain. This CDR3 contains 13 residues. Germline lookup yields CDR1 SGHAT and CDR2 FQNNGV. Trimming stripped 1 base from V and 4 bases from J, with 7 bases between. The CDR3 DNA reads TGTGCCAGCAGCTTAGGGGCACGCACTGAAGCTTTCTTT. Translated: CASSLGARTEAFF.